This is a list of T cell receptor beta chains from one sample in a study of neurological immune-mediated disorders. Each CDR3 protein gets one entry after TCRdb re-called the 5' RACE reads with MiXCR. The sample records tens of thousands of distinct CDR3 sequences, around 4.7% being singletons. Sequencing was carried out using PBMCs. These TCRs come from an older woman with multiple sclerosis. The CDR3 runs from the conserved cysteine through the conserved F or W. A D gene is named only where the DNA matches it firmly. Rows give clone size only sometimes, using once, few, many, or a class for an expanded clone.

CDR3aa: CASSPSGGPYEQYF
CDR3nt: TGTGCCAGCAGTCCTAGCGGGGGCCCATACGAGCAGTACTTC
abundance: many
len: 14
j_gene: TRBJ2-7
d_gene: TRBD2
v_gene: TRBV12-3/TRBV12-4

CDR3aa: CSASRGRGNSPLHF
CDR3nt: TGCAGTGCTAGCAGGGGGCGCGGGAATTCACCCCTCCACTTT
abundance: many
len: 14
j_gene: TRBJ1-6
d_gene: TRBD1
v_gene: TRBV20-1

CDR3aa: CAISIGTGYSEQYF
CDR3nt: TGTGCCATCAGTATCGGGACAGGGTATTCCGAGCAGTACTTC
abundance: many
len: 14
j_gene: TRBJ2-7
d_gene: TRBD1
v_gene: TRBV10-3

CDR3aa: CASSYSNRLNYGYTF
CDR3nt: TGTGCCAGCAGTTACTCGAACAGGCTTAACTATGGCTACACCTTC
abundance: many
len: 15
j_gene: TRBJ1-2
d_gene: NA
v_gene: TRBV6-6

CDR3aa: CASCRGTNTGELFF
CDR3nt: TGCGCCAGCTGCCGGGGGACGAACACCGGGGAGCTGTTTTTT
abundance: many
len: 14
j_gene: TRBJ2-2
d_gene: NA
v_gene: TRBV5-1

CDR3aa: CSATIRAGNTIYF
CDR3nt: TGCAGTGCTACCATAAGGGCTGGAAACACCATATATTTT
abundance: many
len: 13
j_gene: TRBJ1-3
d_gene: NA
v_gene: TRBV20-1

CDR3aa: CASSFRGGDNEQFF
CDR3nt: TGTGCCAGCAGTTTCCGGGGGGGGGACAATGAGCAGTTCTTC
abundance: many
len: 14
j_gene: TRBJ2-1
d_gene: TRBD2
v_gene: TRBV12-3/TRBV12-4

CDR3aa: CSARYAERSTGELFF
CDR3nt: TGCAGTGCTAGGTACGCCGAAAGGAGCACCGGGGAGCTGTTTTTT
abundance: NA
len: 15
j_gene: TRBJ2-2
d_gene: NA
v_gene: TRBV20-1

CDR3aa: CASSQRDRVNTEAFF
CDR3nt: TGTGCCAGCAGCCAACGGGACAGGGTGAACACTGAAGCTTTCTTT
abundance: many
len: 15
j_gene: TRBJ1-1
d_gene: TRBD1
v_gene: TRBV7-8

CDR3aa: CASSLGQKGVGEQYF
CDR3nt: TGCGCCAGCAGCTTGGGACAGAAGGGAGTGGGCGAGCAGTACTTC
abundance: many
len: 15
j_gene: TRBJ2-7
d_gene: NA
v_gene: TRBV5-1

CDR3aa: CASSRAGTGVHREQYF
CDR3nt: TGCGCCAGCAGCAGGGCCGGGACAGGGGTACACCGGGAGCAGTACTTC
abundance: many
len: 16
j_gene: TRBJ2-7
d_gene: TRBD1
v_gene: TRBV5-1

CDR3aa: CASSFYGGPQHF
CDR3nt: TGTGCCAGCAGCTTCTACGGAGGGCCCCAGCATTTT
abundance: many
len: 12
j_gene: TRBJ1-5
d_gene: NA
v_gene: TRBV7-2

CDR3aa: CASNSGIQETQYF
CDR3nt: TGTGCCAGCAACTCCGGGATTCAAGAGACCCAGTACTTC
abundance: many
len: 13
j_gene: TRBJ2-5
d_gene: NA
v_gene: TRBV5-4

CDR3aa: CASSQAKQGIETQYF
CDR3nt: TGCGCCAGCAGCCAAGCTAAACAGGGAATAGAGACCCAGTACTTC
abundance: many
len: 15
j_gene: TRBJ2-5
d_gene: NA
v_gene: TRBV4-1

CDR3aa: CASSLPGVGNEQFF
CDR3nt: TGCGCCAGCAGCTTGCCAGGGGTCGGCAATGAGCAGTTCTTC
abundance: many
len: 14
j_gene: TRBJ2-1
d_gene: NA
v_gene: TRBV5-1

CDR3aa: CATSDKGQYYGYTF
CDR3nt: TGTGCCACCAGTGATAAGGGACAGTACTATGGCTACACCTTC
abundance: many
len: 14
j_gene: TRBJ1-2
d_gene: TRBD1
v_gene: TRBV24-1

CDR3aa: CASSLAGGQNSPLHF
CDR3nt: TGTGCCAGCAGCTTAGCGGGGGGGCAGAATTCACCCCTCCACTTT
abundance: many
len: 15
j_gene: TRBJ1-6
d_gene: NA
v_gene: TRBV7-6

CDR3aa: CASSALSRDYGYTF
CDR3nt: TGTGCCAGCAGTGCCCTTTCGAGGGACTATGGCTACACCTTC
abundance: many
len: 14
j_gene: TRBJ1-2
d_gene: NA
v_gene: TRBV2

CDR3aa: CSARDPGQGFNQPQHF
CDR3nt: TGCAGTGCTAGAGATCCGGGGCAGGGCTTCAATCAGCCCCAGCATTTT
abundance: many
len: 16
j_gene: TRBJ1-5
d_gene: NA
v_gene: TRBV20-1

CDR3aa: CATSRADTQYF
CDR3nt: TGTGCCACCAGCAGAGCGGATACGCAGTATTTT
abundance: many
len: 11
j_gene: TRBJ2-3
d_gene: NA
v_gene: TRBV15

CDR3aa: CASSLEGAGANVLTF
CDR3nt: TGTGCCAGCAGCTTAGAGGGTGCGGGGGCCAACGTCCTGACTTTC
abundance: few
len: 15
j_gene: TRBJ2-6
d_gene: NA
v_gene: TRBV7-2

CDR3aa: CASSTSGGAGETQYF
CDR3nt: TGCGCCAGCAGCACCAGCGGGGGAGCAGGCGAGACCCAGTACTTC
abundance: many
len: 15
j_gene: TRBJ2-5
d_gene: TRBD2
v_gene: TRBV5-1

CDR3aa: CASSYNNEQFF
CDR3nt: TGCGCCAGCAGCTACAACAATGAGCAGTTCTTC
abundance: many
len: 11
j_gene: TRBJ2-1
d_gene: NA
v_gene: TRBV5-1

CDR3aa: CASRSGDGDTQYF
CDR3nt: TGTGCCAGCAGGTCAGGCGACGGGGATACGCAGTATTTT
abundance: many
len: 13
j_gene: TRBJ2-3
d_gene: NA
v_gene: TRBV7-2

CDR3aa: CASSVDRDEQYF
CDR3nt: TGTGCCAGCAGCGTAGACAGGGACGAGCAGTACTTC
abundance: many
len: 12
j_gene: TRBJ2-7
d_gene: TRBD1
v_gene: TRBV5-5

CDR3aa: CASSLDPSGGNEQFF
CDR3nt: TGCGCCAGCAGCTTGGACCCTAGCGGGGGGAATGAGCAGTTCTTC
abundance: many
len: 15
j_gene: TRBJ2-1
d_gene: TRBD2
v_gene: TRBV5-1

CDR3aa: CASSERANTGELFF
CDR3nt: TGTGCCAGCAGTGAACGGGCGAACACCGGGGAGCTGTTTTTT
abundance: few
len: 14
j_gene: TRBJ2-2
d_gene: NA
v_gene: TRBV25-1

CDR3aa: CASSLDSYNSPLHF
CDR3nt: TGCGCCAGCAGCTTGGACAGCTATAATTCACCCCTCCACTTT
abundance: many
len: 14
j_gene: TRBJ1-6
d_gene: NA
v_gene: TRBV5-1

CDR3aa: CASSLQPEMTNYGYTF
CDR3nt: TGCGCCAGCAGCCTTCAGCCCGAGATGACTAACTATGGCTACACCTTC
abundance: few
len: 16
j_gene: TRBJ1-2
d_gene: NA
v_gene: TRBV5-1

CDR3aa: CASSYWRGTGSEQFF
CDR3nt: TGTGCCAGCAGTTACTGGAGGGGGACCGGGTCTGAGCAGTTCTTC
abundance: many
len: 15
j_gene: TRBJ2-1
d_gene: NA
v_gene: TRBV6-2/TRBV6-3

CDR3aa: CASSRTGANTGELFF
CDR3nt: TGTGCCAGCAGCCGGACAGGGGCGAACACCGGGGAGCTGTTTTTT
abundance: many
len: 15
j_gene: TRBJ2-2
d_gene: TRBD1
v_gene: TRBV3-1

CDR3aa: CSAGGQDSYNEQFF
CDR3nt: TGCAGTGCTGGGGGACAGGACTCCTACAATGAGCAGTTCTTC
abundance: many
len: 14
j_gene: TRBJ2-1
d_gene: TRBD1
v_gene: TRBV20-1

CDR3aa: CASSLNFATGGTDTQYF
CDR3nt: TGCGCCAGCAGCTTGAATTTCGCGACGGGGGGGACAGATACGCAGTATTTT
abundance: many
len: 17
j_gene: TRBJ2-3
d_gene: TRBD2
v_gene: TRBV5-1

CDR3aa: CASRGTGTGNYEQYF
CDR3nt: TGTGCCAGCAGGGGTACCGGGACAGGGAACTACGAGCAGTACTTC
abundance: many
len: 15
j_gene: TRBJ2-7
d_gene: TRBD1
v_gene: TRBV12-3/TRBV12-4

CDR3aa: CASSPETYTGEDTQYF
CDR3nt: TGTGCCAGCAGCCCCGAGACATATACGGGGGAAGATACGCAGTATTTT
abundance: NA
len: 16
j_gene: TRBJ2-3
d_gene: NA
v_gene: TRBV14

CDR3aa: CASSRISTDLGYF
CDR3nt: TGTGCCAGCAGCCGAATATCGACGGATCTCGGGTACTTC
abundance: many
len: 13
j_gene: TRBJ2-5
d_gene: NA
v_gene: TRBV7-2

CDR3aa: CASSSTGGLADTQYF
CDR3nt: TGTGCCAGCAGTTCAACAGGGGGCTTGGCAGATACGCAGTATTTT
abundance: many
len: 15
j_gene: TRBJ2-3
d_gene: TRBD1
v_gene: TRBV28

CDR3aa: CASSSKTSGGSGANVLTF
CDR3nt: TGTGCCAGCAGCTCGAAGACTAGCGGAGGATCTGGGGCCAACGTCCTGACTTTC
abundance: many
len: 18
j_gene: TRBJ2-6
d_gene: TRBD2
v_gene: TRBV7-9

CDR3aa: CASSPSAVSTDTQYF
CDR3nt: TGTGCCAGCAGCCCGAGTGCTGTTAGCACAGATACGCAGTATTTT
abundance: many
len: 15
j_gene: TRBJ2-3
d_gene: NA
v_gene: TRBV6-5

CDR3aa: CASSQDRAAGGNIQYF
CDR3nt: TGTGCCAGCAGCCAAGATCGCGCGGCAGGGGGAAACATTCAGTACTTC
abundance: many
len: 16
j_gene: TRBJ2-4
d_gene: TRBD1
v_gene: TRBV4-2

CDR3aa: CSAPSGGLNTEAFF
CDR3nt: TGCAGTGCTCCTTCGGGCGGATTGAACACTGAAGCTTTCTTT
abundance: many
len: 14
j_gene: TRBJ1-1
d_gene: NA
v_gene: TRBV20-1

CDR3aa: CSARSIGGLAGGNNEQFF
CDR3nt: TGCAGTGCTAGATCCATTGGGGGACTAGCGGGGGGGAACAATGAGCAGTTCTTC
abundance: many
len: 18
j_gene: TRBJ2-1
d_gene: TRBD2
v_gene: TRBV20-1

CDR3aa: CASSTMTDTEAFF
CDR3nt: TGTGCCAGCAGTACCATGACAGACACTGAAGCTTTCTTT
abundance: many
len: 13
j_gene: TRBJ1-1
d_gene: NA
v_gene: TRBV12-3/TRBV12-4

CDR3aa: CASSLTGRSTDTQYF
CDR3nt: TGTGCCAGCAGCCTAACAGGGAGAAGCACAGATACGCAGTATTTT
abundance: many
len: 15
j_gene: TRBJ2-3
d_gene: NA
v_gene: TRBV6-4

CDR3aa: CASRTGLYEKLFF
CDR3nt: TGTGCCAGCAGGACAGGGTTATATGAAAAACTGTTTTTT
abundance: many
len: 13
j_gene: TRBJ1-4
d_gene: TRBD1
v_gene: TRBV12-3/TRBV12-4

CDR3aa: CASSFRGGGYTF
CDR3nt: TGTGCCAGCAGCTTCAGGGGAGGCGGCTACACCTTC
abundance: many
len: 12
j_gene: TRBJ1-2
d_gene: NA
v_gene: TRBV11-2